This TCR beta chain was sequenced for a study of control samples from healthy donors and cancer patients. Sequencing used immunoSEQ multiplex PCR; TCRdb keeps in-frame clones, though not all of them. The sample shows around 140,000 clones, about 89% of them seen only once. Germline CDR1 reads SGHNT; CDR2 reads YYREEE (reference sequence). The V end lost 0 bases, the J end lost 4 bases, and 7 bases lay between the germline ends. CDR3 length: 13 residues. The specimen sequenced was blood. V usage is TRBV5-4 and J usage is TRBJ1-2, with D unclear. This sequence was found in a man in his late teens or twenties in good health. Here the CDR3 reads CASSLDGFYGYTF. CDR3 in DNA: TGTGCCAGCAGCTTGGACGGATTCTATGGCTACACCTTC.